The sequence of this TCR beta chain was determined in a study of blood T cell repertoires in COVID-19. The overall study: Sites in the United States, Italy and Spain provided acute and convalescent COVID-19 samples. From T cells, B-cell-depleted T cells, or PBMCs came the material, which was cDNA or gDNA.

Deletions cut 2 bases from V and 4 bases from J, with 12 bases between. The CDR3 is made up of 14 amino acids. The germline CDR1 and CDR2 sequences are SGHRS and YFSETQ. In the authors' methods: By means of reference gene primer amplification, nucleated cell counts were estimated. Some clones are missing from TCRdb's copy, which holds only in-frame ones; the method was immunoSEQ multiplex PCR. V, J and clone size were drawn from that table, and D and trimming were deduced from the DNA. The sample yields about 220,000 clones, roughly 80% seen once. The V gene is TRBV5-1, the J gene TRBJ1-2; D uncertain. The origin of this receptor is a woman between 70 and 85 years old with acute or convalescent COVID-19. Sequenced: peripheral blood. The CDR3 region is CASSLIPGSYGYTF. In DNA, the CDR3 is TGCGCCAGCAGCTTAATCCCGGGGAGCTATGGCTACACCTTC.